This T cell receptor (beta chain) came from a study of blood T cells in healthy people across ages. This clonotype was observed a handful of times. Together with a sample-barcoded 5' primer, a J-beta primer mix was included in a second PCR lasting about 7 to 12 cycles. One entry per CDR3 protein, called by TCRdb with MiXCR from the 5' RACE reads. The sample records about 1,500,000 distinct CDR3 sequences, 25% to 30% being singletons. This CDR3 contains 13 residues. V lost 5 bases, J lost 4 bases, and 11 bases lay in between. Germline V gives CDR1 SQVTM, CDR2 ANQGSEA. This sequence originates from a woman aged 25 to 39 in good health. The sample taken for sequencing was blood. This chain links TRBV29-1 with TRBJ2-2, with D perhaps matching TRBD1 or TRBD2 (5 bases each). CDR3 DNA sequence: TGCAGCGTTCGGGACCCTAGCACCGGGGAGCTGTTTTTT. It is translated as CSVRDPSTGELFF.